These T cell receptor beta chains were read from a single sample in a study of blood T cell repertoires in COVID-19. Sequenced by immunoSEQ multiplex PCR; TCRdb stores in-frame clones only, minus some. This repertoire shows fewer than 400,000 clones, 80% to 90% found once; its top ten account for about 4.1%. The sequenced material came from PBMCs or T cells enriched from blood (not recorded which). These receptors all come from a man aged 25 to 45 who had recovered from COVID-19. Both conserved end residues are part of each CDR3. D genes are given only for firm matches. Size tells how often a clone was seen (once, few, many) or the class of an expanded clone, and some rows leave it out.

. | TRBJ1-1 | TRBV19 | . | CASSLLYEAFF | TGTGCCAGTAGTCTACTCTATGAAGCTTTCTTT
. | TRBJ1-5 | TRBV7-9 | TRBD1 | CASTSDRAGQPQHF | TGTGCCAGCACCTCAGACAGGGCGGGACAGCCCCAGCATTTT
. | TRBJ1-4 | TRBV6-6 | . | CASRGAFGEKLFF | TGTGCCAGCAGGGGGGCCTTTGGGGAAAAACTGTTTTTT
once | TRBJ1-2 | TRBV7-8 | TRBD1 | CASSPRQGARGGYTF | TGTGCCAGCAGCCCTCGACAGGGGGCGCGAGGTGGCTACACCTTC
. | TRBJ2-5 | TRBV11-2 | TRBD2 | CASSYTTGTRVETQYF | TGTGCCAGCAGCTACACCACGGGGACTAGGGTTGAGACCCAGTACTTC
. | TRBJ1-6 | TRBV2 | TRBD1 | CASSGATGANSPLHF | TGTGCCAGCAGTGGGGCGACAGGGGCTAATTCACCCCTCCACTTT
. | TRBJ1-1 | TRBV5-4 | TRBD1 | CASSFGTGMTEAFF | TGTGCCAGCAGCTTTGGGACAGGGATGACTGAAGCTTTCTTT
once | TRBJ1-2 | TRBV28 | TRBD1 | CASKDSRQGLGYTF | TGTGCCAGCAAAGATTCGCGACAGGGGCTTGGCTACACCTTC
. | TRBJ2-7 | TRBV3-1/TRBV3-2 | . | CASSQDSGSNEQYF | TGTGCCAGCAGCCAAGACAGCGGGTCTAACGAGCAGTACTTC
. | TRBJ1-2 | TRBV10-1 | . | CASSERRGGGYTF | TGCGCCAGCAGTGAGAGGAGGGGGGGAGGCTACACCTTC
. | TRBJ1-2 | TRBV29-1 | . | CSVDTGKRYGYTF | TGCAGCGTTGATACGGGGAAGCGGTATGGCTACACCTTC
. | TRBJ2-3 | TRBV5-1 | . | CASSPGQSSTDTQYF | TGCGCCAGCAGCCCTGGACAGTCTAGCACAGATACGCAGTATTTT
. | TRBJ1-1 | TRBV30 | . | CAGGRNTEAFF | TGTGCCGGCGGGCGAAACACTGAAGCTTTCTTT
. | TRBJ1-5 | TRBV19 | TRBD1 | CASSMWGTGGNQPQHF | TGTGCCAGTAGTATGTGGGGGACAGGGGGCAATCAGCCCCAGCATTTT
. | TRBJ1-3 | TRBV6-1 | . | CASRESSASLSSGNTIYF | TGTGCCAGCAGGGAAAGTAGTGCCTCCTTGAGCTCTGGAAACACCATATATTTT
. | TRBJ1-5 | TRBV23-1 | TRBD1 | CASSLTGPNQPQHF | TGCGCCAGCAGTCTGACAGGGCCCAATCAGCCCCAGCATTTT
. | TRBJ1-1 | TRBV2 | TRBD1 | CASRPRTGNQNTEAFF | TGTGCCAGCAGACCACGGACAGGGAACCAGAACACTGAAGCTTTCTTT
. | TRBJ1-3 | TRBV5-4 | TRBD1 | CASSFGTGGSGNTIYF | TGTGCCAGCAGCTTCGGGACAGGGGGCTCCGGAAACACCATATATTTT
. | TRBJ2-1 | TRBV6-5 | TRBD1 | CASRTNRGRNNEQFF | TGTGCCAGCAGGACCAACAGGGGACGAAACAATGAGCAGTTCTTC
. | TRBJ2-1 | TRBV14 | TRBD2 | CASSQGLAGGREQFF | TGTGCCAGCAGCCAAGGACTAGCGGGAGGACGGGAGCAGTTCTTC
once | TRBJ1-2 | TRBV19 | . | CASSISGTSGSYGYTF | TGTGCCAGTAGTATTTCCGGGACAAGTGGGTCCTATGGCTACACCTTC
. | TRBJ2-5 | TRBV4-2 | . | CASSQVPLGTGMTQYF | TGTGCCAGCAGCCAAGTCCCACTCGGGACTGGCATGACCCAGTACTTC
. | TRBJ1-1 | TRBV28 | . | CASSLGPRAAGTEAFF | TGTGCCAGCAGTTTGGGCCCCCGAGCAGCGGGCACTGAAGCTTTCTTT
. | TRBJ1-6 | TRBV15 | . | CATSRGEGVGSPLHF | TGTGCCACCAGCAGAGGGGAAGGGGTGGGTTCACCCCTCCACTTT
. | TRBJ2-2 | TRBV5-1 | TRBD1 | CASSLETGGTGELFF | TGCGCCAGCAGCTTAGAAACAGGGGGCACCGGGGAGCTGTTTTTT